This TCR beta chain came from a study of graft-versus-host responses after intestinal transplantation. V was clipped by 5 bases and J by 2 bases; unmatched bases: 10. CDR1 is LGHNA and CDR2 is YNFKEQ in the germline V gene. This CDR3 is 18 amino acids long. Intraepithelial lymphocytes and lamina propria lymphocytes were released through processing of graft tissue. The method was immunoSEQ multiplex PCR; TCRdb's version includes in-frame clones alone and lacks a portion of them. This table has approximately 9,600 clones, 65% to 90% appearing once. This TCR was recovered from a human patient who received an intestinal transplant, so some T cells may come from the graft donor. Source: ileum tissue, taken 700 to 850 days after intestinal transplantation. The chain combines TRBV4-2 with TRBJ2-7; 15 bases are a match to TRBD2. The CDR3 DNA follows: TGTGCCAGCAGCTCCTCGGGACTAGCGGGAGGATGGGCCTACGAGCAGTACTTC. Translated, it gives CASSSSGLAGGWAYEQYF.